One and the same sample provided the 30 T cell receptor beta chains below, sequenced in a study of T-cell memory formation after mild COVID-19. TCRdb used MiXCR to reprocess the 5' RACE reads, holding one entry per CDR3 protein. The table shows about 400,000 distinct CDR3 sequences, with around 22% occurring only once. The sample was PBMCs or a T cell subset sorted from them (not recorded which). The receptors come from an adult woman who had mild COVID-19 (a few samples of this study predate the infection). Cell type and time point are not known.

This clonotype has a handful of counts. The rearrangement uses TRBV7-9 and TRBJ2-3; D is perhaps TRBD2 (6 bases). CDR1 SEHNR and CDR2 FQNEAQ come from the germline V gene (reference sequence). This CDR3 is 13 amino acids long. Trimming stripped 5 bases from V and 7 bases from J, with 13 bases between. CDR3 DNA: TGTGCCAGCAGCCCGGGGACTTTGAATACGCAGTATTTT. Translating it yields CASSPGTLNTQYF.

This clonotype was counted a few times. This chain uses TRBV11-2 with TRBJ2-4; TRBD1 is a possible D gene (6 bases). The CDR3 runs to 16 residues. CDR1 SGHAT and CDR2 FQNNGV come from the germline V gene. The V and J ends lost 6 bases and 0 bases respectively, with 15 bases between them. CDR3 residues: CASSGQILLAKNIQYF. The CDR3 region has the DNA TGTGCCAGCAGTGGACAGATCCTTCTAGCCAAAAACATTCAGTACTTC.

The chain joins TRBV4-1 to TRBJ1-5; D is unclear. Germline CDR1 MGHRA, CDR2 YSYEKL. This CDR3 is 14 amino acids long. Trimming cost V 1 base and J 0 bases, with 4 bases left between them. The CDR3, as DNA: TGCGCCAGCAGCCAAGGGAATAGCAATCAGCCCCAGCATTTT. Amino acid sequence: CASSQGNSNQPQHF.

This clonotype has a handful of counts. This chain uses TRBV7-3 with TRBJ2-3, with 11 nucleotides matching TRBD2. J lost 2 bases, V lost 5 bases, and 6 bases had no gene match. Germline V gene lookup returns CDR1 SGHTA and CDR2 FQGTGA. This CDR3 spans 16 amino acids. The CDR3 spells CASSQRTSGFTDTQYF. The CDR3 DNA follows: TGTGCCAGCAGCCAAAGGACTAGCGGGTTCACAGATACGCAGTATTTT.

This clonotype occurred a few times. The V call is TRBV7-2, the J call TRBJ2-1, with 14 bases fitting TRBD2. The CDR3 length is 16 residues. Trimming cost V 5 bases and J 3 bases; bases outside gene matches: 3. Per germline, CDR1 SGHTA and CDR2 FQGNSA. This chain's CDR3 is CASSTTSGGVYNEQFF. Written as DNA, the CDR3 is TGTGCCAGCAGCACGACTAGCGGGGGGGTCTACAATGAGCAGTTCTTC. The full variable domain, its missing parts supplied by reference TRBV7-2 and TRBJ2-1, is GAGVSQSPSNKVTEKGKDVELRCDPISGHTALYWYRQSLGQGLEFLIYFQGNSAPDKSGLPSDRFSAERTGGSVSTLTIQRTQQEDSAVYLCASSTTSGGVYNEQFFGPGTRLTVL.

The gene calls are TRBV5-1 and TRBJ2-2; D may be TRBD2 (6 bases). Germline assignment: CDR1 SGHRS and CDR2 YFSETQ. CDR3 length equals 17 residues. Between the trimmed V and J ends, which lost 4 bases and 6 bases, there was a span of 22 bases. The CDR3 nucleotides are TGCGCCAGCAGCAAAACCGCGGGCGGGGCGGAAGCCGGGGAGCTGTTTTTT. The encoded protein is CASSKTAGGAEAGELFF.

This clonotype was found a few times. V is TRBV7-9 and J is TRBJ1-1; no definite D call. Germline values: CDR1 SEHNR, CDR2 FQNEAQ (reference sequence). The CDR3 loop spans 13 amino acids. Trimming stripped 5 bases from V and 8 bases from J, with 15 bases between. The DNA for the CDR3 is TGTGCCAGCAGCCCAAAATGGGCAGAAGAAGCTTTCTTT. Amino acids: CASSPKWAEEAFF.

The gene calls are TRBV5-1 and TRBJ2-3; possible D gene TRBD2, 6 bases. Trimming stripped 5 bases from V and 9 bases from J, with 13 bases between. Germline CDR1 is SGHRS and CDR2 is YFSETQ. This CDR3 comprises 12 residues. The CDR3 loop reads CASSPAGYTQYF. The CDR3 DNA sequence: TGCGCCAGCAGTCCGGCGGGGTACACGCAGTATTTT.

This chain's CDR3 is CASSLEDNYSYEQYF. The CDR3 DNA sequence: TGTGCCAGCAGTTTAGAGGACAACTACTCCTACGAGCAGTACTTC. V usage is TRBV27 and J usage is TRBJ2-7; D is possibly TRBD1 (5 bases). V lost 2 bases to trimming and J lost 0 bases, with 11 bases between them. The CDR3 sequence is 15 residues long. CDR1 and CDR2 from the germline V gene are MNHEY and SMNVEV (reference sequence).

This chain connects TRBV4-1 to TRBJ2-3, with D uncertain. Trimming cost V 4 bases and J 5 bases, with 13 bases left between them. This CDR3 comprises 14 residues. Germline V gene sequence: CDR1 MGHRA, CDR2 YSYEKL. The CDR3 loop reads CASSRTFAGDTQYF. In nucleotides, the CDR3 is TGCGCCAGCAGCCGAACCTTTGCAGGAGATACGCAGTATTTT.

As regards this clonotype: Germline is not matched at one junction end, which may reflect a read error. The V and J genes are TRBV7-7 and TRBJ2-1; 8 nucleotides align to TRBD1. This CDR3 region has 13 residues. Germline CDR1 and CDR2: SSHAT and FNYEAQ (reference sequence). The CDR3 DNA follows: TGTGCTAGCAGCTTAGAACAGGGGGATGAGCAGTTCTTC. Encoded protein: CASSLEQGDEQFF.

Only one count was recorded for this clonotype. This chain uses TRBV29-1 with TRBJ2-5; D is tentatively TRBD1 or TRBD2 (5 bases each). V gave up 0 bases and J gave up 7 bases, with 12 bases separating them. This CDR3 has 13 residues. Germline CDR1 SQVTM, CDR2 ANQGSEA. The CDR3 here is CSVEDRGVRTQYF. In DNA, the CDR3 is TGCAGCGTTGAAGATCGAGGGGTGAGGACCCAGTACTTC.

J is TRBJ2-7 and V is TRBV6-5; TRBD1 matches 8 bases. CDR1 is MNHEY and CDR2 is SVGAGI in the germline V gene. V was pared by 2 bases and J by 1 base, with 4 bases of the junction left unmatched. The CDR3 has 15 amino acids. The CDR3 reads CASSYGRQGSYEQYF. The CDR3 coding sequence is TGTGCCAGCAGTTACGGGAGACAGGGGTCCTACGAGCAGTACTTC.

This clonotype was seen a few times. The V gene is TRBV28, the J gene TRBJ2-4; D is unresolved. Trimming pared 5 bases from V and 0 bases from J, leaving 17 bases between. Germline-derived CDR1 and CDR2 are MDHEN and SYDVKM. CDR3 length: 17 residues. The CDR3 region is CASSPASGRIAKNIQYF. The CDR3 nucleotides read TGTGCCAGCAGTCCGGCTTCGGGCAGAATAGCCAAAAACATTCAGTACTTC.

In this sample, this clonotype turned up many times. A junction end diverges from the germline sequence, so it may reflect a read error. J is TRBJ1-2 and V is TRBV5-1, with D perhaps TRBD1 (6 bases). This CDR3 is 12 amino acids long. Germline CDR1 SGHRS, CDR2 YFSETQ. The CDR3: CASSLDSYGYTF. DNA of the CDR3: TGTGCCAGCAGCTTGGACAGCTATGGCTACACCTTC.

The V gene is TRBV5-5, the J gene TRBJ2-7; weak D call: TRBD2 (6 bases). The CDR3 is 15 residues long. CDR1 and CDR2 from the germline V gene are SGHKS and YYEKEE (reference sequence). V lost 4 bases to trimming and J lost 2 bases, with 16 bases between them. CDR3 DNA: TGTGCCAGCAGCACAAACCGGGACTCGACCTACGAGCAGTACTTC. Protein product: CASSTNRDSTYEQYF.

This sequence joins TRBV5-1 and TRBJ2-7; 10 bases are shared with TRBD2. CDR1 is SGHRS, CDR2 YFSETQ, per germline. V dropped 5 bases and J dropped 4; count of bases not matched to a gene: 15. The CDR3 is made up of 17 amino acids. The CDR3 DNA sequence: TGCGCCAGCAGTACCCTTAGGACTAGCGGCCAAGCTTACGAGCAGTACTTC. Its translation: CASSTLRTSGQAYEQYF.

J is TRBJ2-7 and V is TRBV7-2, with 11 bases matching TRBD1. The V segment lost 4 bases and the J segment 6 bases; nucleotides outside the gene matches: 8. Germline CDR1 is SGHTA and CDR2 is FQGNSA. The CDR3 spans 15 residues. Written as DNA, the CDR3 is TGTGCCAGCAGCTCGGGGACAGGGGGGAAAGGCGAGCAGTACTTC. This codes for CASSSGTGGKGEQYF.

The chain joins TRBV7-9 to TRBJ2-7, with TRBD2 identical over 8 bases. The ends lost 5 bases at V and 3 bases at J; junction bases unmatched: 9. Germline assignment: CDR1 SEHNR and CDR2 FQNEAQ (reference sequence). The CDR3 runs 15 residues. CDR3 protein: CASSESPGLVYEQYF. The CDR3 DNA follows: TGTGCCAGCAGCGAGTCCCCGGGACTAGTCTACGAGCAGTACTTC.

This clonotype was recorded a few times. V gene TRBV11-2 combines with J gene TRBJ2-1; 8 positions agree with TRBD2. J gave up 2 bases and V 7 bases, and 19 bases lay outside the gene matches. CDR1 and CDR2 (germline): SGHAT, FQNNGV. The CDR3 is 19 residues long. CDR3 amino acids: CASIIYPPNQRGPYNEQFF. The CDR3, as DNA: TGTGCCAGCATCATTTACCCTCCTAATCAGCGGGGGCCCTACAATGAGCAGTTCTTC.

The count of this clonotype is one. This chain links TRBV18 with TRBJ2-3; D perhaps matches TRBD2 (6 bases). CDR3 size: 14 residues. Germline V gene lookup returns CDR1 KGHSH and CDR2 LQKENI. Trimming took 10 bases from V and 2 from J, leaving 16 bases between them. CDR3 in DNA: TGTGCCACCGACACCGGGGGACCCACAGATACGCAGTATTTT. Its protein product is CATDTGGPTDTQYF. Based on the CDR3 plus reference TRBV18 and TRBJ2-3, the full variable domain is NAGVMQNPRHLVRRRGQEARLRCSPMKGHSHVYWYRQLPEEGLKFMVYLQKENIIDESGMPKERFSAEFPKEGPSILRIQQVVRGDSAAYFCATDTGGPTDTQYFGPGTRLTVL.

This clonotype was seen at least ten times. The chain recombines TRBV5-1 with TRBJ2-5, with D perhaps being TRBD1 or TRBD2 (5 bases each). Germline CDR1 is SGHRS and CDR2 is YFSETQ. V lost 5 bases to trimming and J lost 4 bases, with 12 bases between them. This CDR3 is built from 13 residues. DNA for the CDR3: TGCGCCAGCAGTCCCGGGGCGGGAGAGACCCAGTACTTC. This codes for CASSPGAGETQYF.

This chain joins TRBV5-5 and TRBJ1-1; D is uncertain. Trimming stripped 3 bases from V and 11 bases from J, with 11 bases between. The germline CDR1 and CDR2 sequences are SGHKS and YYEKEE (reference sequence). The CDR3 contains 11 residues. As DNA, the CDR3 is TGTGCCAGCAGCTCCCCGATGCGGGCTTTCTTT. Translation gives CASSSPMRAFF.

This clonotype has more than one count but fewer than ten. The chain employs TRBV7-8 and TRBJ2-3; TRBD1 aligns across 7 bases. Germline lookup yields CDR1 SGHVS and CDR2 FQNEAQ. The CDR3 loop spans 14 amino acids. V trimming: 1 base; J trimming: 5 bases; junction bases outside the gene matches: 3. CDR3 in amino acids: CASSLGDSGDTQYF. As DNA, the CDR3 is TGTGCCAGCAGCTTAGGGGACAGTGGAGATACGCAGTATTTT.

For this clonotype: This may come from a read error, since a much larger clone is one base off. The chain has TRBV7-2 and TRBJ2-7, with 11 positions matching TRBD1. The CDR3 runs 15 residues. Germline assignment: CDR1 SGHTA and CDR2 FQGNSA. J was trimmed by 3 bases and V by 3 bases; bases with no gene match: 4. The CDR3 reads CASSFGGTGGYEQYF. The CDR3 DNA follows: TGTGCCAGCAGCTTCGGGGGGACAGGGGGCTACGAGCAGTACTTC.

The rearrangement uses TRBV4-1 and TRBJ2-7, with D maybe TRBD1 (5 bases). This CDR3 contains 15 residues. The germline V and J ends were trimmed by 4 bases and 2 bases, with 15 bases remaining between them. The germline V gene encodes CDR1 MGHRA and CDR2 YSYEKL. CDR3 protein: CASSPSRDRAYEQYF. Here the CDR3 DNA reads TGCGCCAGCAGCCCGTCCCGAGACAGAGCCTACGAGCAGTACTTC.

This clonotype was observed a handful of times. The chain is built from TRBV5-1 and TRBJ2-7; maybe TRBD1 (9 bases). Trimming took 3 bases from V and 4 from J, leaving 17 bases between them. The CDR3 totals 15 residues. Germline CDR1 and CDR2: SGHRS and YFSETQ. This CDR3 is CASSSGGTGTYEQYF. The CDR3, as DNA: TGCGCCAGCAGCTCGGGGGGGACAGGGACATACGAGCAGTACTTC.

CDR3 coding DNA: TGTGCCAGCAGCTTAAGCAGGACTAGCGGGGTCACAGATACGCAGTATTTT. This gives the protein CASSLSRTSGVTDTQYF. The chain employs TRBV7-2 and TRBJ2-3, with 12 positions matching TRBD2. The trim removed 2 bases at V and 2 bases at J, leaving 5 bases unmatched. Germline loops: CDR1 SGHTA, CDR2 FQGNSA. The CDR3 contains 17 residues.

A few counts support this clonotype. The rearrangement uses TRBV4-3 and TRBJ2-1; no clear D. The germline V gene has CDR1 LGHNA and CDR2 YSLEER. V gave up 3 bases and J gave up 9 bases, with 12 bases separating them. The CDR3 runs to 13 residues. CDR3 nucleotides: TGCGCCAGCAGCCAGAACGGGCTTTCTGAGCAGTTCTTC. Its protein product is CASSQNGLSEQFF.

This clonotype has more than one count but fewer than ten. The chain employs TRBV2 and TRBJ2-7; D perhaps matches TRBD2 (6 bases). This CDR3 is 11 amino acids long. The V gene's germline CDR1 is SNHLY and CDR2 FYNNEI. V shed 6 bases and J shed 6 bases, with 9 bases lying between them. The CDR3 DNA sequence: TGTGCCAGCAGGGAGGGTGGCGAGCAGTACTTC. The encoded protein is CASREGGEQYF.